A single T cell receptor (beta chain) is shown here with its context. Data came from immunoSEQ multiplex PCR; TCRdb stores just in-frame clones and leaves some out. The sample yields under 150,000 clones, approximately 79% seen once. This record belongs to a study of blood T cell repertoires in COVID-19. Study-wide background: From the United States, Italy and Spain came samples of acute and convalescent COVID-19.

Two negative PCRs, clearance, or symptom resolution were required of recovered Cohort 3 donors. With 5 bases removed from V and 4 bases from J, the gap between germline ends came to 11 bases. CDR1 and CDR2 (germline): MNHEY, SMNVEV (reference sequence). The CDR3 has 14 amino acids. The material sequenced was PBMCs or T cells enriched from blood (not recorded which). The sequence derives from a woman between 50 and 59 years old who had recovered from COVID-19. The chain links TRBV27 to TRBJ2-2; D uncertain. CDR3: CASSPLWATGELFF. The CDR3 DNA is TGTGCCAGCAGTCCCCTTTGGGCCACCGGGGAGCTGTTTTTT.